Listed below are T cell receptor beta chains from one sample, sequenced in a study of CD8+ T cells in alopecia areata. Produced via immunoSEQ multiplex PCR; TCRdb's table is partial and in-frame only. The sample holds over 150,000 clones, about three fifths seen once. The sequenced sample was CD8+ T cells sorted from blood, obtained at week 24, from a patient treated with tofacitinib. The receptors originated from a human donor with alopecia areata. Both conserved end residues are part of each CDR3. D genes are given only for firm matches. Not all rows give a size; the values are once, few, many and, for expanded clones, a class.

V: TRBV4-1; size: .; D: TRBD1; J: TRBJ2-1; DNA: TGCGCCAGCAGCCAGAGACAGGGGGAGCAGTTCTTC; CDR3: CASSQRQGEQFF
V: TRBV4-1; size: .; D: .; J: TRBJ2-7; DNA: TGCGCCAGCAGCCAAAGAGGGCACGAGCAGTACTTC; CDR3: CASSQRGHEQYF
V: TRBV9; size: .; D: TRBD1; J: TRBJ1-2; DNA: TGTGCCAGCAGCGAACGGACAGGGGGTACAGTCGGCTACACCTTC; CDR3: CASSERTGGTVGYTF
V: TRBV6-5; size: .; D: TRBD1; J: TRBJ2-2; DNA: TGTGCCAGCAGGAGTCGGGGACAGGGTGTCGGGGAGCTGTTTTTT; CDR3: CASRSRGQGVGELFF
V: TRBV30; size: .; D: .; J: TRBJ1-1; DNA: TGTGCCTGGAACCTTCAGGGGAACACTGAAGCTTTCTTT; CDR3: CAWNLQGNTEAFF
V: TRBV5-1; size: .; D: .; J: TRBJ2-6; DNA: TGCGCCAGCAGCCACCGGGACCGAGAACGCTCTGGGGCCAACGTCCTGACTTTC; CDR3: CASSHRDRERSGANVLTF
V: TRBV7-6; size: .; D: .; J: TRBJ2-7; DNA: TGTGCCACCCAAGACAGCTACGAGCAGTACTTC; CDR3: CATQDSYEQYF
V: TRBV9; size: .; D: .; J: TRBJ1-1; DNA: TGTGCCAGCAGCGTATATACAGGGCTAACCACTGAAGCTTTCTTT; CDR3: CASSVYTGLTTEAFF
V: TRBV6-5; size: few; D: TRBD1; J: TRBJ1-1; DNA: TGTGCCAGCGGGGACAGCGAAGCTTTCTTT; CDR3: CASGDSEAFF
V: TRBV5-4; size: few; D: .; J: TRBJ1-1; DNA: TGTGCCAGCAGCGGCCGGGGGGCTGGAGGGCGGAACACTGAAGCTTTCTTT; CDR3: CASSGRGAGGRNTEAFF
V: TRBV5-6; size: .; D: .; J: TRBJ1-5; DNA: TGTGCCAGCAGCTTGAGAGAGGAGCCCCAGCATTTT; CDR3: CASSLREEPQHF
V: TRBV4-1; size: .; D: TRBD2; J: TRBJ2-3; DNA: TGCGCCAGCAGCCAAGCCCAGCTAGCGGGTAACGCAGATACGCAGTATTTT; CDR3: CASSQAQLAGNADTQYF
V: TRBV19; size: few; D: .; J: TRBJ2-6; DNA: TGTGCCAGTAGTATACTCGGCAGCAGGGTTGGGGCCAACGTCCTGACTTTC; CDR3: CASSILGSRVGANVLTF
V: TRBV7-9; size: few; D: .; J: TRBJ1-5; DNA: TGTGCCAGCAGCTTAGATGGGGGTTGGGATCAGCCCCAGCATTTT; CDR3: CASSLDGGWDQPQHF
V: TRBV10-2; size: once; D: TRBD2; J: TRBJ2-7; DNA: TGCGCCAGCAGGGCTAGCGGGGGGGAGCAGTACTTC; CDR3: CASRASGGEQYF
V: TRBV9; size: .; D: .; J: TRBJ2-1; DNA: TGTGCCGGCTCGGGACACAACAATGAGCAGTTCTTC; CDR3: CAGSGHNNEQFF
V: TRBV30; size: .; D: .; J: TRBJ1-5; DNA: TGTGCCTGGAGTGTAGGGGGGGCTTACAATCAGCCCCAGCATTTT; CDR3: CAWSVGGAYNQPQHF
V: TRBV12-5; size: .; D: TRBD1; J: TRBJ2-1; DNA: TGTGCTAGTGGTCGGACAGGCAATGAGCAGTTCTTC; CDR3: CASGRTGNEQFF
V: TRBV5-1; size: once; D: .; J: TRBJ1-1; DNA: TGCGCCAGCAGCTTGCGGACAGTCCTGAACACTGAAGCTTTCTTT; CDR3: CASSLRTVLNTEAFF
V: TRBV29-1; size: few; D: .; J: TRBJ2-5; DNA: TGCAGCGTTGAGTCTGAGGAGACCCAGTACTTC; CDR3: CSVESEETQYF
V: TRBV9; size: .; D: .; J: TRBJ2-5; DNA: TGTGCCAGCAGCGTATTACGCTGCGGGGAGGAAGAGACCCAGTACTTC; CDR3: CASSVLRCGEEETQYF
V: TRBV19; size: few; D: .; J: TRBJ1-5; DNA: TGTGCCAGTAGTATTGACAATCAGCCCCAGCATTTT; CDR3: CASSIDNQPQHF
V: TRBV30; size: .; D: .; J: TRBJ2-1; DNA: TGTACCTACCGAGGGAGAGCTCTCAATGAGCAGTTCTTC; CDR3: CTYRGRALNEQFF
V: TRBV2; size: .; D: TRBD1; J: TRBJ2-7; DNA: TGTGCCAGCACCATGGGACAGCCATCCTACGAGCAGTACTTC; CDR3: CASTMGQPSYEQYF
V: TRBV4-1; size: .; D: .; J: TRBJ1-4; DNA: TGCGCCAGCAGCCGATCGGAGGGAAAACTGTTTTTT; CDR3: CASSRSEGKLFF
V: TRBV11-3; size: few; D: .; J: TRBJ1-1; DNA: TGTGCCAGCGGCGCAGGGAGGACTGAAGCTTTCTTT; CDR3: CASGAGRTEAFF
V: TRBV27; size: .; D: TRBD1; J: TRBJ2-3; DNA: TGTGCCAGCAGTTTAGCCAAGACAGGGGCCACCACAGATACGCAGTATTTT; CDR3: CASSLAKTGATTDTQYF
V: TRBV10-3; size: .; D: .; J: TRBJ2-5; DNA: TGTGCCATCAGAGAAGATACTGGCCTGCATGAGACCCAGTACTTC; CDR3: CAIREDTGLHETQYF
V: TRBV7-2; size: .; D: .; J: TRBJ2-3; DNA: TGTGCCAGCAGCCCTTGGGAAGATACGCAGTATTTT; CDR3: CASSPWEDTQYF
V: TRBV5-1; size: few; D: TRBD2; J: TRBJ2-7; DNA: TGCGCCAGCAGCTCTGGGACTAGCGGGGGCTACGAGCAGTACTTC; CDR3: CASSSGTSGGYEQYF
V: TRBV29-1; size: .; D: TRBD2; J: TRBJ2-1; DNA: TGCAGCGTTCGCGGGGGACCTAACAATGAGCAGTTCTTC; CDR3: CSVRGGPNNEQFF
V: TRBV5-6; size: .; D: .; J: TRBJ1-2; DNA: TGTGCCAGCAGCTTCCTTAGACAGCATAACTATGGCTACACCTTC; CDR3: CASSFLRQHNYGYTF
V: TRBV30; size: .; D: .; J: TRBJ1-1; DNA: TGTGCCTGGAGTCCCGTGAACACTGAAGCTTTCTTT; CDR3: CAWSPVNTEAFF
V: TRBV5-1; size: .; D: .; J: TRBJ2-1; DNA: TGCGCCAGCAGCTTGTCGGGGAATGAGCAGTTCTTC; CDR3: CASSLSGNEQFF
V: TRBV12-5; size: .; D: .; J: TRBJ2-7; DNA: TGTGCTAGTGGTTTGGCTTCGGGTTACGAGCAGTACTTC; CDR3: CASGLASGYEQYF
V: TRBV30; size: .; D: TRBD2; J: TRBJ2-7; DNA: TGTGCCTGGAGTTCGGGGGGTTACGAGCAGTACTTC; CDR3: CAWSSGGYEQYF
V: TRBV23-1; size: .; D: .; J: TRBJ2-7; DNA: TGCGCCAGCAGTGAATCGGATGTGAGGGTGGAATGCGAGCAGTACTTC; CDR3: CASSESDVRVECEQYF
V: TRBV27; size: .; D: .; J: TRBJ2-3; DNA: TGTGCCAGCACAGGGGGGTATACGCAGTATTTT; CDR3: CASTGGYTQYF
V: TRBV27; size: .; D: TRBD1; J: TRBJ2-3; DNA: TGTGCCAGCAGTACCCGGGACAGGGTAGATACGCAGTATTTT; CDR3: CASSTRDRVDTQYF
V: TRBV7-8; size: .; D: TRBD1; J: TRBJ1-1; DNA: TGTGCCAGCAGCCCTTGGACAGGGGCGGTTGCTGAAGCTTTCTTT; CDR3: CASSPWTGAVAEAFF
V: TRBV7-9; size: few; D: .; J: TRBJ1-5; DNA: TGTGCCAGTAAGAGAGACGGAGGCAATCAGCCCCAGCATTTT; CDR3: CASKRDGGNQPQHF
V: TRBV29-1; size: .; D: TRBD1; J: TRBJ1-1; DNA: TGCAGCGTTGAAGGACAGGGGGCCCCTGAAGCTTTCTTT; CDR3: CSVEGQGAPEAFF
V: TRBV2; size: .; D: TRBD1; J: TRBJ1-2; DNA: TGTGCCAGCAGTCGGACAGGGATCGATGGCTACACCTTC; CDR3: CASSRTGIDGYTF
V: TRBV30; size: .; D: TRBD2; J: TRBJ2-5; DNA: TGTGCCTGGAGCTCGACTAGCTTGGGGGAGACCCAGTACTTC; CDR3: CAWSSTSLGETQYF
V: TRBV4-1; size: .; D: .; J: TRBJ2-5; DNA: TGCGCCAGCAGCCAAGATCGCCGGGGGGAGACCCAGTACTTC; CDR3: CASSQDRRGETQYF
V: TRBV5-1; size: few; D: TRBD2; J: TRBJ2-5; DNA: TGCGCCAGCAGCTCCAGCGGGGCCAACCAAGAGACCCAGTACTTC; CDR3: CASSSSGANQETQYF
V: TRBV30; size: .; D: .; J: TRBJ2-2; DNA: TGTGCCTGGAAGGGACTGAACACCGGGGAGCTGTTTTTT; CDR3: CAWKGLNTGELFF
V: TRBV5-6; size: .; D: .; J: TRBJ2-7; DNA: TGTGCCAGCACCTCTGGAGGGGTCCACGAGCAGTACTTC; CDR3: CASTSGGVHEQYF
V: TRBV4-1; size: .; D: TRBD2; J: TRBJ2-1; DNA: TGCGCCAGCAGCCAGCAACTAGCGGGAGATTACAATGAGCAGTTCTTC; CDR3: CASSQQLAGDYNEQFF
V: TRBV29-1; size: .; D: .; J: TRBJ2-2; DNA: TGCAGCGTTTCAGCGAACACCGGGGAGCTGTTTTTT; CDR3: CSVSANTGELFF
V: TRBV5-6; size: .; D: TRBD2; J: TRBJ2-7; DNA: TGTGCCAGCAGCGGGGGACTAGCGGGGGCTGGCGAGCAGTACTTC; CDR3: CASSGGLAGAGEQYF
V: TRBV9; size: few; D: TRBD1; J: TRBJ2-5; DNA: TGTGCCAGCAGCCCAGACAGGGAAACAGAGACCCAGTACTTC; CDR3: CASSPDRETETQYF
V: TRBV15; size: .; D: .; J: TRBJ1-1; DNA: TGTGCCACCAGCAGAACAGGACTGAACACTGAAGCTTTCTTT; CDR3: CATSRTGLNTEAFF
V: TRBV30; size: .; D: .; J: TRBJ2-2; DNA: TGTGCCTGGAGAACCTTCACCGGGGAGCTGTTTTTT; CDR3: CAWRTFTGELFF